These 4 T cell receptor beta chains share one sample of origin, sequenced in a study of T-cell reconstitution after alpha-beta-depleted transplantation in children. The TCRbeta library incorporated unique molecular identifiers. TCRdb re-derived calls from the PCR reads in MiXCR, one entry per CDR3 protein. The sample lists 130,000 or so distinct CDR3 sequences, 8.5% to 10% occurring once. The specimen was PBMCs, mostly from graft donor cells, collected 180 days after TCRalphabeta/CD19-depleted stem cell transplant. Receptor source: a girl less than two years old who had a stem cell transplant for combined immunodeficiency, so the T cells may come from the graft donor.

This clonotype was seen a few times. V and J are TRBV18 and TRBJ2-5; D call uncertain. Trimming removed 3 bases at V and 0 bases at J, with 11 bases between. The CDR3 consists of 15 residues. Germline loops: CDR1 KGHSH, CDR2 LQKENI. The CDR3 coding sequence is TGTGCCAGCTCACCTAGACACCCGTACCAAGAGACCCAGTACTTC. It specifies CASSPRHPYQETQYF.

The chain links TRBV7-6 to TRBJ2-2; 11 bases map to TRBD2. V lost 1 base to trimming and J lost 10 bases; unmatched junction nucleotides: 5. The CDR3 is 15 residues long. Per germline, CDR1 SGHVS and CDR2 FNYEAQ. CDR3 region: CASSLGLAGSEELFF. In DNA form, the CDR3 reads TGTGCCAGCAGCTTAGGACTAGCGGGGAGCGAGGAGCTGTTTTTT.

This clonotype showed up just a few times. The rearrangement links TRBV12-5 to TRBJ2-1; unclear D gene. V lost 10 bases and J 0 bases, leaving 7 bases between the germline ends. The CDR3 contains 12 residues. Germline lookup yields CDR1 LGHNT and CDR2 FRNRAP. CDR3 sequence: CAMSHSYNEQFF. The CDR3, as DNA: TGTGCTATGAGCCACTCCTACAATGAGCAGTTCTTC.

V is TRBV30 and J is TRBJ2-3, with D uncertain. There are 13 residues in the CDR3. With 2 bases removed from V and 4 bases from J, the gap between germline ends came to 10 bases. Germline V gene data show CDR1 as GTSNPN and CDR2 as SVGIG (reference sequence). The CDR3 spells CAWSLGIPDTQYF. In DNA, the CDR3 is TGTGCCTGGAGTCTGGGGATCCCAGATACGCAGTATTTT.